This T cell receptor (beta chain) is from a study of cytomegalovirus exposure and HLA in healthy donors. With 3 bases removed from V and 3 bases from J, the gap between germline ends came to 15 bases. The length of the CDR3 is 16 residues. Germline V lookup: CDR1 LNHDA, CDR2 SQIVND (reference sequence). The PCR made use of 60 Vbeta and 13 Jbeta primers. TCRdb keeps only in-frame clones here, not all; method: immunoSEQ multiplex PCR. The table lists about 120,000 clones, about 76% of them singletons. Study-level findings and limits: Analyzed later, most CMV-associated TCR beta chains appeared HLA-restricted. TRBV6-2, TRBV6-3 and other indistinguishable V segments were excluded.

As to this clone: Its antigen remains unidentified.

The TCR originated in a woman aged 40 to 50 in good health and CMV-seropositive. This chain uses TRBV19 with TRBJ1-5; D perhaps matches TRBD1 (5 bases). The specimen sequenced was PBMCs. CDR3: CASSMGPGSLNQPQHF. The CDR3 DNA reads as TGTGCCAGTAGTATGGGGCCGGGCAGCCTCAATCAGCCCCAGCATTTT.